Below are 30 T cell receptor beta chains sequenced from a single sample in a study of yellow fever vaccine responses in identical twins. TCRdb called the RT-PCR reads again in MiXCR, with one record for every CDR3 protein. The sample yields over a thousand distinct CDR3 sequences, roughly 80% seen once. The sequencing used T cells from blood (PBMCs), unsorted or a sorted subset (not recorded which), collected before or after yellow fever vaccination (not recorded which). These receptors were obtained from a female donor who received the yellow fever vaccine.

This clonotype was seen more than once but under ten times. The gene calls are TRBV10-3 and TRBJ1-2, with D uncertain. CDR3 length: 14 residues. The V and J ends lost 0 bases and 12 bases respectively, with 17 bases between them. Germline V gene lookup returns CDR1 ENHRY and CDR2 SYGVKD. The CDR3 DNA reads as TGTGCCATCAGTGAGTCGTATCAGGTATTGATACACACCTTC. Encoded protein: CAISESYQVLIHTF.

The rearrangement links TRBV6-2 or TRBV6-3 to TRBJ2-1; 10 bases fit TRBD2. Germline CDR1 reads MNHEY; CDR2 reads SVGEGT. The CDR3 loop spans 17 amino acids. Trimming took 6 bases from V and 0 from J; bases not matched to a gene: 8. The CDR3 region has the DNA TGTGCCAGCAGGACCGGACTAGCGGATCGCTCCTACAATGAGCAGTTCTTC. Translation gives CASRTGLADRSYNEQFF.

The chain employs TRBV6-2 or TRBV6-3 and TRBJ1-1; 9 bases agree with TRBD1. Per the germline V gene, CDR1 is MNHEY and CDR2 is SVGEGT. The junction had 6 bases not matched to a gene; V was cut back by 6 bases and J by 1 base. The CDR3 totals 15 residues. The CDR3 DNA is TGTGCCAGCAGACCCGACAGGGGGTGGAACACTGAAGCTTTCTTT. Its protein is CASRPDRGWNTEAFF.

The genes are TRBV11-2 and TRBJ2-1, with no clear D. The CDR3 spans 14 residues. Trimming removed 0 bases from V and 7 bases from J, with 10 bases in between. CDR1 and CDR2 (germline): SGHAT, FQNNGV. The CDR3: CASSLEFLRNEQFF. The CDR3, as DNA: TGTGCCAGCAGCTTAGAGTTTTTGAGGAATGAGCAGTTCTTC.

This chain links TRBV15 with TRBJ2-5; TRBD1 or TRBD2 may be the D gene (5 bases each). This CDR3 has 14 residues. Germline CDR1 and CDR2: LNHNV and YYDKDF (reference sequence). V lost 3 bases and J 4 bases, leaving 12 bases between the germline ends. The CDR3 here is CATSSGGRGETQYF. In DNA form, the CDR3 reads TGTGCCACCAGCAGTGGAGGAAGGGGAGAGACCCAGTACTTC. Supplemented by reference TRBV15 and TRBJ2-5, the full variable domain reads DAMVIQNPRYQVTQFGKPVTLSCSQTLNHNVMYWYQQKSSQAPKLLFHYYDKDFNNEADTPDNFQSRRPNTSFCFLDIRSPGLGDTAMYLCATSSGGRGETQYFGPGTRLLVL.

The rearrangement joins TRBV6-1 to TRBJ1-5; 9 bases match TRBD1. The CDR3 has 15 residues. V dropped 6 bases and J dropped 7; count of bases not matched to a gene: 10. Germline CDR1 MNHNS, CDR2 SASEGT. CDR3 coding DNA: TGTGCCAGCAGCGGGACAGGGTCGTTCGGGCAGCCCCAGCATTTT. Translating it yields CASSGTGSFGQPQHF.

The CDR3 DNA sequence: TGCGCCAGCAGCCAAGAGCTTCAGGGGATCTATGGCTACACCTTC. Protein product: CASSQELQGIYGYTF. The chain is built from TRBV4-3 and TRBJ1-2; D might be TRBD1 (6 bases). Germline V gives CDR1 LGHNA, CDR2 YSLEER. The germline V and J ends were trimmed by 0 bases and 4 bases, with 12 bases remaining between them. CDR3 length equals 15 residues.

The chain couples TRBV12-3 or TRBV12-4 to TRBJ1-1, with D possibly matching TRBD1 (5 bases). The CDR3 length is 16 residues. The V end was cut by 3 bases, the J end by 0 bases, with 14 bases between. CDR3 bases: TGTGCCAGCAGTTTTGGGGGGAACAACATGAACACTGAAGCTTTCTTT. This gives the protein CASSFGGNNMNTEAFF.

The chain is built from TRBV10-1 and TRBJ2-5; D not certain. CDR1 is WNHNN, CDR2 SYGVQD, per germline (reference sequence). V lost 2 bases, J lost 7 bases, and 8 bases lay in between. The CDR3 loop spans 12 amino acids. CDR3 in amino acids: CASSETMGTQYF. The DNA of the CDR3 is TGCGCCAGCAGTGAGACCATGGGGACCCAGTACTTC.

The chain combines TRBV5-1 with TRBJ2-1; 7 bases match TRBD1. The germline gives CDR1 SGHRS, CDR2 YFSETQ. The length of the CDR3 is 13 residues. Losses at the gene ends were 2 bases for V and 10 bases for J; bases not matched to a gene: 6. DNA of the CDR3: TGCGCCAGCAGCTTCCAGGGGGAATGGGAGCAGTTCTTC. The encoded protein is CASSFQGEWEQFF.

The J gene is TRBJ2-1, the V gene TRBV6-1, with 8 positions matching TRBD2. The CDR3 extends over 16 amino acids. CDR1 MNHNS and CDR2 SASEGT come from the germline V gene. V lost 2 bases, J lost 4 bases, and 7 bases stayed unmatched. The DNA for the CDR3 is TGTGCCAGCAGTGAATATGGCGGGGGGATATACAATGAGCAGTTCTTC. Protein: CASSEYGGGIYNEQFF.

The rearrangement links TRBV11-1 to TRBJ2-5; D may be TRBD1 or TRBD2 (5 bases each). The germline V gene encodes CDR1 SGHAT and CDR2 FQDESV (reference sequence). This CDR3 contains 12 residues. Trimming left V 0 bases short and J 10 bases short, with 9 bases between. The CDR3 sequence: CASSLAGTNQYF. In nucleotides, the CDR3 is TGTGCCAGCAGCTTAGCAGGGACGAACCAGTACTTC.

V is TRBV30 and J is TRBJ2-7, with D perhaps TRBD2 (5 bases). Looked up from germline, CDR1 is GTSNPN and CDR2 is SVGIG (reference sequence). V dropped 2 bases and J dropped 6 bases, with 14 bases sitting between them. CDR3 length: 13 amino acids. The CDR3 here is CAWSPTQAGEQYV. In nucleotides, the CDR3 is TGTGCCTGGAGTCCAACCCAGGCGGGCGAGCAGTACGTC.

This sequence joins TRBV30 and TRBJ1-1; possibly TRBD1 for D (6 bases). The CDR3 contains 14 residues. The germline gives CDR1 GTSNPN, CDR2 SVGIG (reference sequence). Deletions cut 2 bases from V and 1 base from J, with 11 bases between. The CDR3 here is CAWSTPTGNTEAFF. The CDR3, as DNA: TGTGCCTGGAGTACCCCGACAGGGAACACTGAAGCTTTCTTT. Full variable domain (remainder filled in from reference TRBV30 and TRBJ1-1): SQTIHQWPATLVQPVGSPLSLECTVEGTSNPNLYWYRQAAGRGLQLLFYSVGIGQISSEVPQNLSASRPQDRQFILSSKKLLLSDSGFYLCAWSTPTGNTEAFFGQGTRLTVV.

This chain links TRBV6-5 with TRBJ2-1; a possible D gene is TRBD1 (6 bases). The V gene's germline CDR1 is MNHEY and CDR2 SVGAGI. The CDR3 has 15 residues. The germline V and J ends were trimmed by 6 bases and 9 bases, with 21 bases remaining between them. The CDR3, as DNA: TGTGCCAGCAGATCCGGGTTGGGGGCCACGGGTGAGCAGTTCTTC. It specifies CASRSGLGATGEQFF.

The sample holds a few counts of this clonotype. The chain is built from TRBV30 and TRBJ1-2; unclear D gene. Trimming removed 5 bases from V and 11 bases from J, with 15 bases in between. The CDR3 loop spans 11 amino acids. CDR1 and CDR2 (germline): GTSNPN, SVGIG (reference sequence). CDR3 bases: TGTGCCTGGCGCCCTAACGAAGGGTACACCTTC. This sequence encodes CAWRPNEGYTF.

This chain connects TRBV6-2 or TRBV6-3 to TRBJ2-2, with D tentatively TRBD2 (5 bases). Germline values: CDR1 MNHEY, CDR2 SVGEGT. V was shortened by 0 bases and J by 4 bases, with 6 bases between the two germline ends. The CDR3 totals 14 residues. The CDR3 protein is CASSYSGITGELFF. The CDR3 nucleotides are TGTGCCAGCAGTTACTCCGGGATCACCGGGGAGCTGTTTTTT.

The CDR3 region is CASSSGVAHTDTQYF. CDR3 bases: TGTGCCAGCTCATCGGGGGTGGCCCACACAGATACGCAGTATTTT. The chain couples TRBV18 to TRBJ2-3; a weak D match, TRBD2 (6 bases). Germline V gene data show CDR1 as KGHSH and CDR2 as LQKENI. V was pared by 5 bases and J by 2 bases, with 14 bases between. The length of the CDR3 is 15 residues.

This rearrangement joins TRBV10-1 to TRBJ1-2, with D uncertain. Germline CDR1 reads WNHNN; CDR2 reads SYGVQD (reference sequence). There are 13 residues in the CDR3. Trimming took off 5 bases at V and 4 bases at J, with 11 bases between the two ends. CDR3: CASSRTASYGYTF. The CDR3 DNA reads TGCGCCAGCAGTAGGACGGCTTCCTATGGCTACACCTTC.

The table lists this clonotype with a few counts. V and J are TRBV5-4 and TRBJ1-1; no firm D call. Germline CDR1 reads SGHNT; CDR2 reads YYREEE (reference sequence). Trimming shortened V by 4 bases and J by 2 bases, and 9 bases separated the two germline ends. This CDR3 is 13 amino acids long. The CDR3 DNA reads TGTGCCAGCAGCCCTCAGATAAACACTGAAGCTTTCTTT. It codes for CASSPQINTEAFF.

Points on this clonotype: Compared with germline, one end of the junction differs, possibly owing to a read error. V and J are TRBV4-1 and TRBJ1-6; 7 nucleotides match TRBD1. CDR1 and CDR2 from the germline V gene are MGHRA and YSYEKL. The CDR3 runs to 15 residues. The CDR3: CASSQGQSFNSPLHF. The CDR3 nucleotides read TGCGCCAGCAGCCAGGGACAGTCCTTTAATTCACCCCTCCACTTT.

This clonotype was observed a few times. This chain links TRBV7-3 with TRBJ1-1; possible D gene TRBD1, 5 bases. This CDR3 is 15 amino acids long. Trimming removed 5 bases at V and 4 bases at J, with 17 bases between. CDR1 is SGHTA and CDR2 is FQGTGA in the germline V gene. The CDR3 protein is CASSRDASRGTEAFF. CDR3 nucleotides: TGTGCCAGCAGCCGGGACGCCTCCCGGGGCACTGAAGCTTTCTTT.

The chain is built from TRBV5-5 and TRBJ2-7; 8 nucleotides match TRBD1. The CDR3 length is 14 residues. Trimming cost V 4 bases and J 2 bases; bases outside gene matches: 5. Germline lookup yields CDR1 SGHKS and CDR2 YYEKEE (reference sequence). The CDR3 reads CASSIGQGPYEQYF. DNA for the CDR3: TGTGCCAGCAGCATAGGACAGGGCCCCTACGAGCAGTACTTC.

This sequence joins TRBV6-1 and TRBJ1-5; D is unresolved. The ends were cut back, 7 bases at V and 0 bases at J, with 10 bases in the middle. Per the germline V gene, CDR1 is MNHNS and CDR2 is SASEGT. The CDR3 runs 14 residues. CDR3 sequence (DNA): TGTGCCAGCAAGGACGGACTTAGCAATCAGCCCCAGCATTTT. The encoded protein is CASKDGLSNQPQHF.

The genes are TRBV6-1 and TRBJ2-7; D may be TRBD1 (5 bases). V lost 0 bases and J lost 4, with 16 bases in between. Germline V gene lookup returns CDR1 MNHNS and CDR2 SASEGT. The CDR3 has 16 residues. The DNA of the CDR3 is TGTGCCAGCAGTGAAGCTTTAGCAGGGAATGCGTACGAGCAGTACTTC. This encodes CASSEALAGNAYEQYF.

The genes are TRBV29-1 and TRBJ2-1; the D is unclear. The CDR3 covers 10 residues. Trimming took 7 bases from V and 3 from J, leaving 4 bases between them. From germline, CDR1 is SQVTM and CDR2 ANQGSEA. Here the CDR3 reads CSAGYNEQFF. In DNA form, the CDR3 reads TGCAGCGCGGGCTACAATGAGCAGTTCTTC.

The rearrangement links TRBV15 to TRBJ1-1; no reliable D call. The CDR3 contains 15 residues. Trimming cost V 0 bases and J 0 bases, with 8 bases left between them. The germline CDR1 and CDR2 sequences are LNHNV and YYDKDF (reference sequence). This CDR3 reads CATSRDRGMNTEAFF. The CDR3 DNA reads TGTGCCACCAGCAGAGATCGGGGAATGAACACTGAAGCTTTCTTT.

The rearrangement joins TRBV20-1 to TRBJ2-7; TRBD2 aligns across 11 bases. The CDR3 sequence is 14 residues long. After removal of 5 bases from V and 5 bases from J, the junction contained 8 bases not matched to a gene. CDR1 is DFQATT, CDR2 SNEGSKA, per germline (reference sequence). CDR3 in DNA: TGCAGTGCTCCCCTAGCGGGAGGAAGCAACGAGCAGTACTTC. Amino acid sequence: CSAPLAGGSNEQYF.

This chain links TRBV5-5 with TRBJ2-5, with D possibly matching TRBD1 (5 bases). Germline loops: CDR1 SGHKS, CDR2 YYEKEE (reference sequence). Trimming pared 3 bases from V and 2 bases from J, leaving 11 bases between. The CDR3 consists of 14 residues. CDR3 coding DNA: TGTGCCAGCAGCTCCGCAGGGCTACAAGAGACCCAGTACTTC. Translated: CASSSAGLQETQYF.

This chain connects TRBV7-2 to TRBJ2-5; no reliable D call. The V and J ends lost 0 bases and 5 bases respectively, with 13 bases between them. The CDR3 has 15 residues. Germline lookup yields CDR1 SGHTA and CDR2 FQGNSA. The CDR3: CASSLAPQLGETQYF. CDR3 nucleotide sequence: TGTGCCAGCAGCTTAGCGCCCCAATTGGGGGAGACCCAGTACTTC.